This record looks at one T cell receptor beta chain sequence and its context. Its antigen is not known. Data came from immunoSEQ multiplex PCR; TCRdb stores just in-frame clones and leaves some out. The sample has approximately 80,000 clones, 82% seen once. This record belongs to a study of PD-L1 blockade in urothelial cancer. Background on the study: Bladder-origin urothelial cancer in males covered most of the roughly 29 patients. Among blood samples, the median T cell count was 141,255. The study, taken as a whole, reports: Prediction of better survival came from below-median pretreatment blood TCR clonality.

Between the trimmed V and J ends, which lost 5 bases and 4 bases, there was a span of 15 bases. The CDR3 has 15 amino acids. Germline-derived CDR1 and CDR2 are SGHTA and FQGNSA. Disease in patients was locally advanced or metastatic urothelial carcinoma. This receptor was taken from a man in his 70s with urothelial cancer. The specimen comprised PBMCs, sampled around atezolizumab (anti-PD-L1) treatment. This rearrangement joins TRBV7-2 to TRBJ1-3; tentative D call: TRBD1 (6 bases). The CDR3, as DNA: TGTGCCAGCAGCCCACGGGGGGCGCGGGGAAACACCATATATTTT. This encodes CASSPRGARGNTIYF.